This T cell receptor beta chain was observed in a study of T cell responses to AZD1222 COVID-19 vaccine. Study-level findings and limits: Of the AZD1222 recipients, only 5 or 6 were seropositive at baseline. Spike-specific TCR breadth rose after two AZD1222 doses, and depth rose as well. Repertoire sampling happened only post peak T cell response. Clonal diversity was possibly underestimated, and the donors were mostly white British, with more females.

Produced via immunoSEQ multiplex PCR; TCRdb's table is partial and in-frame only. The sample has around 78,000 clones, approximately 90% seen once. Germline loops: CDR1 MNHNS, CDR2 SASEGT. The CDR3 sequence is 14 residues long. Trimming took 6 bases from V and 0 from J, leaving 12 bases between them. This clone was detected once. What it recognizes is unknown. The clonotype comes from an adult in good health. The chain employs TRBV6-1 and TRBJ2-7; D might be TRBD2 (6 bases). The sequencing used peripheral blood, collected on day 0 of MenACWY control vaccination. As DNA, the CDR3 is TGTGCCAGCAGGCGGGACGGAGACTCCTACGAGCAGTACTTC. This translates into CASRRDGDSYEQYF.